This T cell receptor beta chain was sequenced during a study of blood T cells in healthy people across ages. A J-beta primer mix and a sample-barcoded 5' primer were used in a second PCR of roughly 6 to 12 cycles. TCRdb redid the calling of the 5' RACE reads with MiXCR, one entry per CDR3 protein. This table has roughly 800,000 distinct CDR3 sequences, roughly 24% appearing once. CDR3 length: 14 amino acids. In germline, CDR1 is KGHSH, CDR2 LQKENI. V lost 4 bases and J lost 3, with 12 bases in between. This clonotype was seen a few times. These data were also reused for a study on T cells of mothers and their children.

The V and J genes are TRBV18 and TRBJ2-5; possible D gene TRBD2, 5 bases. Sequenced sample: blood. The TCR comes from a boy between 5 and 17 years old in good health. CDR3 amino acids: CASSREYIEETQYF. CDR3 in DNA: TGTGCCAGCTCACGGGAGTACATCGAAGAGACCCAGTACTTC.